This T cell receptor beta chain was captured by sequencing in a study of CD8 T cells in Susac syndrome. Random hexamers served to reverse transcribe roughly 0.45 to 1 ug RNA. The immunoSEQ assay covered 54 Vbeta and 13 Jbeta segments for CDR3. TCRdb used MiXCR to reprocess the immunoSEQ multiplex PCR reads, holding one entry per CDR3 protein. The table records around 230,000 distinct CDR3 sequences, 95% of them present only once. On this clonotype: A junction end diverges from the germline sequence, so it may reflect a read error.

The CDR3 length is 13 residues. CDR1 and CDR2 from the germline V gene are SQVTM and ANQGSEA. Those who served as multiple sclerosis controls were treatment-naive patients with stable or active relapsing-remitting disease. Sequencing used CD4+ T cells from PBMCs. This TCR derives from a human donor with multiple sclerosis. V and J are TRBV29-1 and TRBJ2-2, with D possibly being TRBD1 or TRBD2 (6 bases each). The CDR3 reads CSFDRGHTGELFF. CDR3 DNA: TGCAGCTTTGACCGGGGGCACACCGGGGAGCTGTTTTTT.